These 5 T cell receptor beta chains came from one sample sequenced in a study of graft-versus-host responses after intestinal transplantation. Sequenced by immunoSEQ multiplex PCR; TCRdb stores in-frame clones only, minus some. The sample includes just over 95,000 clones, approximately 90% of them seen just once. Antigen specificity for these receptors is unknown. Sequenced material: unstimulated CD4+ T cells sorted from spleen or lymph node cells, taken before intestinal transplant. These receptor sequences come from a human donor who received an intestinal transplant.

This clone showed up just once. J is TRBJ2-7 and V is TRBV7-2, with D perhaps matching TRBD1 (5 bases). CDR1 SGHTA and CDR2 FQGNSA come from the germline V gene. This CDR3 comprises 12 residues. The V and J ends lost 3 bases and 6 bases respectively, with 9 bases between them. The CDR3 loop reads CASSFRAFEQYF. In DNA, the CDR3 is TGTGCCAGCAGCTTCAGGGCCTTCGAGCAGTACTTC.

The chain uses TRBV5-6 and TRBJ1-6; D might be TRBD1 (6 bases). Trimming removed 2 bases from V and 9 bases from J, with 6 bases in between. This CDR3 contains 12 residues. Germline loops: CDR1 SGHDT, CDR2 YYEEEE. The CDR3 nucleotides read TGTGCCAGCAGCTTACAGGGTTCACCCCTCCACTTT. The encoded protein is CASSLQGSPLHF.

This clone occurred once. The chain uses TRBV7-2 and TRBJ2-7; TRBD2 matches 8 bases. The CDR3 runs to 15 residues. Trimming removed 5 bases from V and 4 bases from J; junction bases left unmatched: 10. Germline V gene data show CDR1 as SGHTA and CDR2 as FQGNSA. The CDR3 DNA reads TGTGCCAGCAGCCCTAACGGGGGGGCCTTTTACGAGCAGTACTTC. It yields the protein CASSPNGGAFYEQYF.

This CDR3 is CASRPFGGDEQYF. The CDR3 bases are TGTGCCAGCAGACCCTTCGGAGGGGATGAGCAGTACTTC. The rearrangement links TRBV5-5 to TRBJ2-7, with D possibly being TRBD2 (6 bases). Looked up from germline, CDR1 is SGHKS and CDR2 is YYEKEE (reference sequence). The CDR3 runs 13 residues. Trimming left V 5 bases short and J 7 bases short, with 16 bases between.

V usage is TRBV6-6 and J usage is TRBJ1-6; D is uncertain. The CDR3 consists of 16 residues. CDR1 is MNHNY, CDR2 SVGAGI, per germline (reference sequence). The ends were cut back, 4 bases at V and 0 bases at J, with 10 bases in the middle. The DNA of the CDR3 is TGTGCCAGCAGTTTAGTCTCTAGCTCCTATAATTCACCCCTCCACTTT. Amino acid sequence: CASSLVSSSYNSPLHF.